This T cell receptor beta chain is from a study of control samples from healthy donors and cancer patients (dated by TCRdb to the early 2020s). Comments on this clone: This receptor's antigen is unknown. No base quality values were provided; no much bigger clone lies one nucleotide off.

CDR1 and CDR2 were assigned from the germline V gene (reference sequence) as LNHDA and SQIVND. Its CDR3 holds 14 amino acids, cysteine through phenylalanine. Only CDR3 DNA is held: 42 bases, read in frame from base 1. V loses 1 base, J loses 6 bases, and the germline ends lie 13 bases apart. The protocol used for the library was the immunoSEQ multiplex PCR assay. Held by TCRdb, this immuneACCESS table contains in-frame sequences only and omits some clones. Under half of the omission traces to an unresolved V gene where checked; the cause of the rest is unknown. In all, the sample holds about 140,000 clones, and 92% of those were seen once. Over 9% of the sample is in the top ten clones.

Sequencing used blood. The receptor's source is a man aged 30-40 years in good health. The chain is encoded by TRBV19 joined to TRBJ2-7, and perhaps TRBD2 as D gene, on 6 matching bases. The CDR3 in this case is CASSIVGGVTEQYF. The base sequence is TGTGCCAGTAGTATAGTGGGAGGCGTGACCGAGCAGTACTTC.